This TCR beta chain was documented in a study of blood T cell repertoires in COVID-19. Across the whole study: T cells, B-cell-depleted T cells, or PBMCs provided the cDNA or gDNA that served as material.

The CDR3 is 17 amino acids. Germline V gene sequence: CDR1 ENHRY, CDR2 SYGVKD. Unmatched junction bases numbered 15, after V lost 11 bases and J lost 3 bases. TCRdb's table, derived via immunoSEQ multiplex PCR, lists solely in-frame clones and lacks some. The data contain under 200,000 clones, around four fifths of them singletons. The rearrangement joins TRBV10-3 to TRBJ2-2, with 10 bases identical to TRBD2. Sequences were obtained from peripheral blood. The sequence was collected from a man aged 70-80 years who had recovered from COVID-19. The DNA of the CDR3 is TGTGCCGTAGCCGGGGCTAGCGGGGGCATGGACACCGGGGAGCTGTTTTTT. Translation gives CAVAGASGGMDTGELFF.